The entry below gives a single TCR beta chain sequence along with its context. The data were taken from a study of long-term antiretroviral therapy in people with HIV. Study summary: About a decade before 2015, the earliest samples were taken when ART was typically delayed.

CDR1 ENHRY and CDR2 SYGVKD come from the germline V gene. This CDR3 comprises 13 residues. V was pared by 7 bases and J by 2 bases, with 3 bases of the junction left unmatched. A v3.0 immunoSEQ assay was performed at survey level. Measured with immunoSEQ multiplex PCR; TCRdb has only the in-frame clones, and not every one. The sample lists 25,000 to 35,000 clones; over 75% were seen once. Each donor had at least one pre-ART and at least two post-ART PBMC samples. This receptor was obtained from a man between 18 and 29 years old with HIV. The chain employs TRBV10-3 and TRBJ2-7, with 9 positions matching TRBD1. Source: unsorted PBMCs, taken 0.8 years before starting antiretroviral therapy. In DNA, the CDR3 is TGTGCCATCACAGGGGACAGGGCCTACGAGCAGTACTTC. Encoded protein: CAITGDRAYEQYF.